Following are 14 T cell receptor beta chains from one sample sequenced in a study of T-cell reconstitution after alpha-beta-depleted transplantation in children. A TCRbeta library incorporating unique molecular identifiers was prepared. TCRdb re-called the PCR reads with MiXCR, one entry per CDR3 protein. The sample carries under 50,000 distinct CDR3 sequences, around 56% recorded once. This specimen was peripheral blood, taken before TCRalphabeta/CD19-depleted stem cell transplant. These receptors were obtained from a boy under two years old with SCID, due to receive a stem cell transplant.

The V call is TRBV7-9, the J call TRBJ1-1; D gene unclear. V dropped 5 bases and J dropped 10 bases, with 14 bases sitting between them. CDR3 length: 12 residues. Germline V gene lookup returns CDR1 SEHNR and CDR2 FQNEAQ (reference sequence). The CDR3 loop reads CASSPNRFGAFF. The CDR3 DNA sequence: TGTGCCAGCAGCCCCAACAGATTTGGAGCTTTCTTT.

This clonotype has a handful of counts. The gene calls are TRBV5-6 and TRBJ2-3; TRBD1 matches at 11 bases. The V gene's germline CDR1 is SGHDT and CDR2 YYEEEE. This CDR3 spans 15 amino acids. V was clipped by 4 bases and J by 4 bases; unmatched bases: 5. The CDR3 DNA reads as TGTGCCAGCAGCGCGGACAGGGGGCTAGCAGATACGCAGTATTTT. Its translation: CASSADRGLADTQYF.

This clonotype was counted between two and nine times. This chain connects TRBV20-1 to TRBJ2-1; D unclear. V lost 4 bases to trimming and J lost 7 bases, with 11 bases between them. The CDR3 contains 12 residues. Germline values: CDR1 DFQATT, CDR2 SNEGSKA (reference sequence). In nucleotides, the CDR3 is TGCAGTGCTAAGACCCCCAGAAATGAGCAGTTCTTC. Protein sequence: CSAKTPRNEQFF.

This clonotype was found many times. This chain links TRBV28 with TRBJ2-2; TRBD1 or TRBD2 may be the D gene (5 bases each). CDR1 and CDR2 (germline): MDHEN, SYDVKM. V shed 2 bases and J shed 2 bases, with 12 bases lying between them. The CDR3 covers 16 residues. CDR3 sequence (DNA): TGTGCCAGCAGTTTAAGCAGGGACCTCAACACCGGGGAGCTGTTTTTT. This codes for CASSLSRDLNTGELFF.

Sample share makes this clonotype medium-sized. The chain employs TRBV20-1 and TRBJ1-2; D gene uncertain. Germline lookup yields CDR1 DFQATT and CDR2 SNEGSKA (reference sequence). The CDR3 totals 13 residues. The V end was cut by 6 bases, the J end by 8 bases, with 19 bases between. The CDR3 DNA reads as TGCAGTGCCCCTCTGCCGCAGACGGGAGGCTACACCTTC. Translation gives CSAPLPQTGGYTF.

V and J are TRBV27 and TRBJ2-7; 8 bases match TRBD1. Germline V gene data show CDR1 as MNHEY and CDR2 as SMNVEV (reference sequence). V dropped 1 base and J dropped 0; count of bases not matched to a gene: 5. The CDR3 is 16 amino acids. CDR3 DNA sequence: TGTGCCAGCAGTTTATGGGGGGACAGGAGCTCCTACGAGCAGTACTTC. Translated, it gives CASSLWGDRSSYEQYF.

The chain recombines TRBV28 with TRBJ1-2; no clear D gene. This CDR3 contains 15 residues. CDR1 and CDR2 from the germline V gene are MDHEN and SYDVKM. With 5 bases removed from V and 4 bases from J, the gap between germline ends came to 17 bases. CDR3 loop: CASSLGKGRFYGYTF. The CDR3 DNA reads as TGTGCCAGCAGTCTGGGGAAAGGTAGATTCTATGGCTACACCTTC.

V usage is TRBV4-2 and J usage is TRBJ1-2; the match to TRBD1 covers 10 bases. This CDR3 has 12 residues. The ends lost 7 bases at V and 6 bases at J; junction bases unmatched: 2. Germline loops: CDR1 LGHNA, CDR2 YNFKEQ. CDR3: CASTGTGDGYTF. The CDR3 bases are TGTGCCAGCACCGGGACAGGGGATGGCTACACCTTC.

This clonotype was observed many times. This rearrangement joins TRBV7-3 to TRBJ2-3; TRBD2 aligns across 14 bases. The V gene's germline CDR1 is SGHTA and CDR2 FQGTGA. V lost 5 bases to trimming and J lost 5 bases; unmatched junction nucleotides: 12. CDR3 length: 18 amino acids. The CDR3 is CASSPTPGLAGGLDTQYF. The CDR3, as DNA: TGTGCCAGCAGCCCCACCCCCGGACTAGCGGGGGGCTTAGATACGCAGTATTTT.

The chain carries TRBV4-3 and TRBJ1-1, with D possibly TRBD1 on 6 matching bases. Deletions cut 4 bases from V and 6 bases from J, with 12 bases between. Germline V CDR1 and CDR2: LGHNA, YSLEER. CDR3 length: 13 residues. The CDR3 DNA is TGCGCCAGCAGCCGGGTGGGGGGCGCTGAAGCTTTCTTT. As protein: CASSRVGGAEAFF.

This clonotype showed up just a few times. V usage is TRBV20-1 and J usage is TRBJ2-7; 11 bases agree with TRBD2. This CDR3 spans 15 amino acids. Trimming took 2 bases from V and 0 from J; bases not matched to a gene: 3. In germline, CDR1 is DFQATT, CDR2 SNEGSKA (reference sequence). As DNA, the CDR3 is TGCAGTGCTAGATTACTAGCGGGGGACTCCTACGAGCAGTACTTC. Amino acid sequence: CSARLLAGDSYEQYF.

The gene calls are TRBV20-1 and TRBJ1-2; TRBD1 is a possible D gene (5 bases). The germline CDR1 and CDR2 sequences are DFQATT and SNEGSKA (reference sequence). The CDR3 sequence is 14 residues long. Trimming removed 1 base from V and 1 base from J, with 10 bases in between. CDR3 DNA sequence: TGCAGTGCTAGAGCGGGGCTCATTAACTATGGCTACACCTTC. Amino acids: CSARAGLINYGYTF.

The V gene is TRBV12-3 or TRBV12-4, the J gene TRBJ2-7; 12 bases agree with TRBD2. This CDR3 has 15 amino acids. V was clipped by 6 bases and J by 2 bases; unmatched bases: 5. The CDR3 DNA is TGTGCCAGCAGCTCCGGACTAGCGGGACCCTACGAGCAGTACTTC. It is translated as CASSSGLAGPYEQYF.

The chain's CDR3 is CASSTDREEYF. The CDR3 DNA sequence: TGTGCCAGCAGCACGGACAGGGAGGAGTACTTC. V gene TRBV11-1 combines with J gene TRBJ2-5; 8 positions agree with TRBD1. Germline trimming cut 5 bases from V and 12 bases from J; bases unmatched to any gene: 5. This CDR3 is built from 11 residues. Looked up from germline, CDR1 is SGHAT and CDR2 is FQDESV (reference sequence).